This T cell receptor (beta chain) was sequenced during a study of cytomegalovirus exposure and HLA in healthy donors. In the study overall: Early released data comprised some 85 million unique TCRs from HLA-typed donors. Overall study results and limits: More clonal expansion characterized HLA-associated TCR beta chains than equally common others in a later analysis.

Worth noting for this clone: Its antigen remains unidentified.

The CDR3 loop spans 15 amino acids. Per germline, CDR1 KGHSH and CDR2 LQKENI. Trimming took 3 bases from V and 6 from J; bases not matched to a gene: 5. This PCR relied on a set of 60 Vbeta primers and 13 Jbeta primers. The protocol was immunoSEQ multiplex PCR, while the TCRdb copy is restricted to in-frame clones and leaves out a portion. The table includes approximately 150,000 clones, 60% to 85% detected once. The receptor was isolated from a male donor in good health and CMV-seropositive. J is TRBJ1-4 and V is TRBV18, with TRBD1 identical over 9 bases. The sequenced material came from PBMCs. The CDR3 loop is CASSPDRGRHEKLFF. The CDR3 nucleotides read TGTGCCAGCTCACCGGACAGGGGCAGGCATGAAAAACTGTTTTTT.